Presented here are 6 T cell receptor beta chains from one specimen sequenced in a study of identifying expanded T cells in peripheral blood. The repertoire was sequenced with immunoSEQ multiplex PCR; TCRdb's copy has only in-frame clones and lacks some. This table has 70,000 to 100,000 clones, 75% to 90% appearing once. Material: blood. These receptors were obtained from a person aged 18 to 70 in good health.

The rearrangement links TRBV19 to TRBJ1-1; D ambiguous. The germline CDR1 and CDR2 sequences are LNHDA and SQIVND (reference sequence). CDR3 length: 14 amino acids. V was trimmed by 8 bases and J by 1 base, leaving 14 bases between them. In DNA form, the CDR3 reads TGTGCCAGTTCCCTCCAAAAGGCGAACACTGAAGCTTTCTTT. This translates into CASSLQKANTEAFF.

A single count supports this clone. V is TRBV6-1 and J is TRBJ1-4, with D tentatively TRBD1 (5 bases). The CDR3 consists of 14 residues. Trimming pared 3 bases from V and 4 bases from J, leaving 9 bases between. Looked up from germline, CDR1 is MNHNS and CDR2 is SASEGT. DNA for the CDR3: TGTGCCAGCAGTGAGGGGAGGGGTAATGAAAAACTGTTTTTT. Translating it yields CASSEGRGNEKLFF.

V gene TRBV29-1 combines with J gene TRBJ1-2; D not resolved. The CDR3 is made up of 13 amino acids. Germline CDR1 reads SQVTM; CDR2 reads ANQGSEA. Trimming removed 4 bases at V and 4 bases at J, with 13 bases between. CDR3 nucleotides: TGCAGCGTTGGACCCAGCCCCCCCTATGGCTACACCTTC. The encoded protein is CSVGPSPPYGYTF.

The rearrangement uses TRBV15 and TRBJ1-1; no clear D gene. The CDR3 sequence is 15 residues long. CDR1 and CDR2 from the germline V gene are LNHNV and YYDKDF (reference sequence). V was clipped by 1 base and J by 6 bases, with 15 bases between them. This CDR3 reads CATSRATHRFPEAFF. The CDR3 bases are TGTGCCACCAGCAGAGCCACCCATCGGTTCCCTGAAGCTTTCTTT.

This CDR3 reads CAIGDRGQPQHF. In DNA form, the CDR3 reads TGTGCCATTGGGGACAGGGGTCAGCCCCAGCATTTT. This rearrangement joins TRBV10-3 to TRBJ1-5; TRBD1 matches at 10 bases. Looked up from germline, CDR1 is ENHRY and CDR2 is SYGVKD. The CDR3 is 12 residues long. Losses at the gene ends were 9 bases for V and 6 bases for J; bases not matched to a gene: 2.

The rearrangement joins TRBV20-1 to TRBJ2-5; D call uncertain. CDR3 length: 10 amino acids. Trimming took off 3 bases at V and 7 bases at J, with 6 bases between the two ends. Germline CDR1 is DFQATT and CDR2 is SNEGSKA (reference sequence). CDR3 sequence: CSASFGTQYF. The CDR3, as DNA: TGCAGTGCTAGTTTCGGGACCCAGTACTTC.